This is a list of T cell receptor beta chains from one sample in a study of T cell responses to AZD1222 COVID-19 vaccine. The repertoire was sequenced with immunoSEQ multiplex PCR; TCRdb's copy has only in-frame clones and lacks some. The sample shows 110,000 or so clones, around 89% of them seen only once. This sample comprised peripheral blood, obtained on day 0 of AZD1222 vaccination. The receptors shown here come from an adult in good health. Both conserved end residues are part of each CDR3. The D gene is left open where the match is weak. A row's size may be missing; if present it is once, few, many or a size class.

TRBJ2-1,TRBV2,NA,NA,CASSLLGTYNEQFF,TGTGCCAGCAGTCTTCTAGGAACCTACAATGAGCAGTTCTTC
TRBJ2-3,TRBV5-8,NA,TRBD2,CASLRGGITDTQYF,TGTGCCAGCCTCCGGGGGGGGATCACAGATACGCAGTATTTT
TRBJ1-1,TRBV20-1,NA,NA,CSVRRGRAFF,TGCAGTGTCCGTCGGGGGAGAGCTTTCTTT
TRBJ1-3,TRBV6-5,NA,NA,CASSNSRKSGNTIYF,TGTGCCAGCAGTAATAGCCGGAAATCCGGAAACACCATATATTTT
TRBJ2-5,TRBV7-9,NA,NA,CASSLGSRKETQYF,TGTGCCAGCAGCTTGGGGTCGAGAAAAGAGACCCAGTACTTC
TRBJ2-7,TRBV5-6,NA,NA,CASSLSAGEQYF,TGTGCCAGCAGCTTGTCTGCTGGGGAGCAGTACTTC
TRBJ2-7,TRBV18,once,TRBD1,CASSPPDRALEQYF,TGTGCCAGCTCACCGCCCGACAGGGCCCTCGAGCAGTACTTC
TRBJ1-6,TRBV28,NA,NA,CASGGGSSYNSPLHF,TGTGCCTCCGGGGGCGGGAGCTCCTATAATTCACCCCTCCACTTT
TRBJ1-3,TRBV9,once,NA,CASSVGLGVSDSGNTIYF,TGTGCCAGCAGCGTAGGCCTGGGCGTTTCTGACTCTGGAAACACCATATATTTT
TRBJ2-7,TRBV2,NA,TRBD2,CASLLSPTAGVSHEQYF,TGTGCCAGCCTACTTTCCCCCACAGCGGGAGTTTCCCACGAGCAGTACTTC
TRBJ2-1,TRBV14,NA,TRBD2,CASGLGTSKFF,TGTGCCAGCGGACTCGGGACTAGCAAGTTCTTC
TRBJ1-5,TRBV30,NA,NA,CAWSVKGLNQPQHF,TGTGCCTGGAGTGTAAAGGGGCTCAATCAGCCCCAGCATTTT
TRBJ1-4,TRBV7-9,NA,NA,CASSLALMGGEKLFF,TGTGCCAGCAGCTTAGCCCTCATGGGGGGTGAAAAACTGTTTTTT
TRBJ2-7,TRBV21-1,NA,NA,CASSKGTGQVYEQYF,TGTGCCAGCAGCAAAGGGACGGGTCAGGTCTACGAGCAGTACTTC
TRBJ1-5,TRBV2,NA,NA,CASRSRTSNQPQHF,TGTGCCAGCAGAAGTCGAACTAGCAATCAGCCCCAGCATTTT
TRBJ1-4,TRBV5-1,NA,NA,CASSLSQSGANEKLFF,TGCGCCAGCAGCTTGAGCCAATCGGGGGCTAATGAAAAACTGTTTTTT
TRBJ2-7,TRBV28,NA,NA,CASSLKGVYTTQEQYF,TGTGCCAGCAGTTTGAAAGGCGTCTATACTACTCAGGAGCAGTACTTC
TRBJ2-1,TRBV27,NA,NA,CASSFTSSYNEQFF,TGTGCCAGCAGTTTTACTAGCTCCTACAATGAGCAGTTCTTC
TRBJ2-2,TRBV3-1/TRBV3-2,NA,TRBD2,CASSLPLAAANTGELFF,TGTGCCAGCAGCCTTCCACTAGCGGCAGCGAACACCGGGGAGCTGTTTTTT
TRBJ1-4,TRBV30,NA,NA,CAWSTGRGEKLFF,TGTGCCTGGAGTACGGGGCGTGGGGAAAAACTGTTTTTT
TRBJ2-1,TRBV3-1/TRBV3-2,NA,TRBD2,CASSQDRLAGVDNEQFF,TGTGCCAGCAGCCAAGACCGACTAGCGGGAGTGGATAATGAGCAGTTCTTC
TRBJ2-1,TRBV3-1/TRBV3-2,once,NA,CASSPRDRHNEQFF,TGTGCCAGCAGCCCCCGGGACCGCCACAATGAGCAGTTCTTC
TRBJ1-5,TRBV2,NA,NA,CASRSTYSNQPQHF,TGTGCCAGCAGGTCTACCTATAGCAATCAGCCCCAGCATTTT
TRBJ1-4,TRBV28,NA,NA,CATRYRFTNEKLFF,TGTGCCACCCGTTACCGTTTCACTAATGAAAAACTGTTTTTT
TRBJ2-5,TRBV5-4,once,TRBD2,CASSLRGEETQYF,TGTGCCAGCAGCTTGCGGGGGGAAGAGACCCAGTACTTC
TRBJ2-5,TRBV5-1,NA,NA,CASSLGLPDQETQYF,TGCGCCAGCAGCTTGGGACTACCCGACCAAGAGACCCAGTACTTC
TRBJ2-7,TRBV6-5,few,NA,CASSTGPRSSYEQYF,TGTGCCAGCAGTACGGGACCCCGGAGCTCCTACGAGCAGTACTTC
TRBJ2-1,TRBV12-3/TRBV12-4,NA,TRBD2,CASSGLAVGEQFF,TGTGCCAGCAGTGGACTAGCCGTGGGTGAGCAGTTCTTC
TRBJ1-6,TRBV6-5,few,NA,CASSYSRLNNSPLHF,TGTGCCAGCAGTTACTCTCGACTGAATAATTCACCCCTCCACTTT
TRBJ1-6,TRBV9,NA,TRBD1,CASSVTGGNNSPLHF,TGTGCCAGCAGCGTAACAGGGGGCAATAATTCACCCCTCCACTTT
TRBJ1-4,TRBV2,NA,TRBD1,CATHFGTGGKLFF,TGTGCCACTCACTTTGGGACAGGGGGAAAACTGTTTTTT